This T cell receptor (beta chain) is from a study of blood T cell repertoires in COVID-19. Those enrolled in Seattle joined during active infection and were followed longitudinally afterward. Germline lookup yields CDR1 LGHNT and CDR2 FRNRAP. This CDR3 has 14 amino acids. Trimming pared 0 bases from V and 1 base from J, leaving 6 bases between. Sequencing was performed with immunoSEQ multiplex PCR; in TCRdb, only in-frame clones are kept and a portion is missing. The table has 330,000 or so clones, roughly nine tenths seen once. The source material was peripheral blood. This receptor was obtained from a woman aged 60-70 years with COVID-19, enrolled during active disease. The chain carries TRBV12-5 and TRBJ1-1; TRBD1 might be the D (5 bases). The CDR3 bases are TGTGCTAGTGGTTTGGTGGGGGGGAACACTGAAGCTTTCTTT. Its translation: CASGLVGGNTEAFF. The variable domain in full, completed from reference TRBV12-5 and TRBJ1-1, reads DARVTQTPRHKVTEMGQEVTMRCQPILGHNTVFWYRQTMMQGLELLAYFRNRAPLDDSGMPKDRFSAEMPDATLATLKIQPSEPRDSAVYFCASGLVGGNTEAFFGQGTRLTVV.